This T cell receptor (beta chain) was sequenced during a study of glioma-infiltrating T cells. The CDR3 runs 16 residues. V dropped 4 bases and J dropped 1 base, with 16 bases sitting between them. Germline CDR1 and CDR2: SNHLY and FYNNEI. Using RNA template, CDR3s of TCR alpha and beta were amplified with iRepertoire arm-PCR. TCRdb redid the calling of the multiplex PCR reads with MiXCR, one entry per CDR3 protein. The sample yields about 380,000 distinct CDR3 sequences, around 38% seen once. Sequencing used glioma tissue, nonneoplastic brain tissue, or PBMCs (not recorded which). The chain carries TRBV2 and TRBJ1-1; possibly TRBD1 for D (5 bases). The TCR comes from a human donor with low-grade glioma or glioblastoma, undergoing nonglioma brain surgery, or in good health (not recorded which). In DNA form, the CDR3 reads TGTGCCAGCAGTGCGGGACTCGGGCGGGGGAACACTGAAGCTTTCTTT. Protein product: CASSAGLGRGNTEAFF.